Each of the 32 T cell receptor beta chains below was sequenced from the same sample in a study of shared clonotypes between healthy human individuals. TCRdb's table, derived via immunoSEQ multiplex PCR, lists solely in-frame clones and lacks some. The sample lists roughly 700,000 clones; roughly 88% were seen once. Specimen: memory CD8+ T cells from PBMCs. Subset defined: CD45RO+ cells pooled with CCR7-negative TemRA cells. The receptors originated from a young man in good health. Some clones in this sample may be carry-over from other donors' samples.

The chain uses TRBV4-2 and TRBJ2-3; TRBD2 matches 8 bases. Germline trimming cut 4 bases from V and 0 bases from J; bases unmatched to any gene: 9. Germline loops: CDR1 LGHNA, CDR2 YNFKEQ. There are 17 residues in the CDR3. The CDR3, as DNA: TGTGCCAGCAGCCGTTTCTTAGCGGGAATTAGCACAGATACGCAGTATTTT. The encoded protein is CASSRFLAGISTDTQYF.

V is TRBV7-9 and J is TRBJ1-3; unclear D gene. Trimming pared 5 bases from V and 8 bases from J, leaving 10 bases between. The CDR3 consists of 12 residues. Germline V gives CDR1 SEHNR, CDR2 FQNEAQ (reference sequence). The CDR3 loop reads CASSDEVYTIYF. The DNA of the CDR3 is TGTGCCAGCAGCGATGAAGTATACACCATATATTTT.

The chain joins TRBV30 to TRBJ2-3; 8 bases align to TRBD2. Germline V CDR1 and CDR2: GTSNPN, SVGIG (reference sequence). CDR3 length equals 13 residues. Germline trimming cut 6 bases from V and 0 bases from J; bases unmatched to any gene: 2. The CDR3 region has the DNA TGTGCCTGCGAGCGGGAGAGCACAGATACGCAGTATTTT. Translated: CACERESTDTQYF. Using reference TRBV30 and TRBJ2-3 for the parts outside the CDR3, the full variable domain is SQTIHQWPATLVQPVGSPLSLECTVEGTSNPNLYWYRQAAGRGLQLLFYSVGIGQISSEVPQNLSASRPQDRQFILSSKKLLLSDSGFYLCACERESTDTQYFGPGTRLTVL.

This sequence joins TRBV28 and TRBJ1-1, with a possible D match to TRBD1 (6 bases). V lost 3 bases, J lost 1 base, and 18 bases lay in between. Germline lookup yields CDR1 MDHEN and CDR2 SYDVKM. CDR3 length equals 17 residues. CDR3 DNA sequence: TGTGCCAGCAGTTTGAGAGGGGGAAGTCTCTCGAACACTGAAGCTTTCTTT. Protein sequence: CASSLRGGSLSNTEAFF.

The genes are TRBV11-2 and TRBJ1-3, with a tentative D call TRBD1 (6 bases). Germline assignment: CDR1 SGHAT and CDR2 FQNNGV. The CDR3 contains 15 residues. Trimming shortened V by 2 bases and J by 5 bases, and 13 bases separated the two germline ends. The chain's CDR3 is CASSLSGGLRNTIYF. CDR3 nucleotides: TGTGCCAGCAGCTTAAGTGGGGGGCTCAGAAACACCATATATTTT.

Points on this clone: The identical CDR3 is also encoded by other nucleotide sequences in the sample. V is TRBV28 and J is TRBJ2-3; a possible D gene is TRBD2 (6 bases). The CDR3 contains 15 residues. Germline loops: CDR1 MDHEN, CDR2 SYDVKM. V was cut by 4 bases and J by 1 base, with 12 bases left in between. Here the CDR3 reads CASSSRLDGTDTQYF. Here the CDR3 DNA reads TGTGCCAGCAGTTCGAGACTAGACGGCACAGATACGCAGTATTTT.

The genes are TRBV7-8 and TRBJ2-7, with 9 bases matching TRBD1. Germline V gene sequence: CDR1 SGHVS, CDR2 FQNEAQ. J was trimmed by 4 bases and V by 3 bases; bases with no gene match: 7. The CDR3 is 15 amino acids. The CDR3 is CASSLPGTGSYEQYF. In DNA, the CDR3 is TGTGCCAGCAGCTTGCCCGGGACAGGGTCGTACGAGCAGTACTTC.

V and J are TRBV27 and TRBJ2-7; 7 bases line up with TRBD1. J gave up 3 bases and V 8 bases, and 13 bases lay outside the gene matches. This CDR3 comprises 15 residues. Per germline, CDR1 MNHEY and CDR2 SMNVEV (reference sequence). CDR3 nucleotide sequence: TGTGCCAGCTATCCAAGACAGGGAGTTAACTACGAGCAGTACTTC. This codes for CASYPRQGVNYEQYF.

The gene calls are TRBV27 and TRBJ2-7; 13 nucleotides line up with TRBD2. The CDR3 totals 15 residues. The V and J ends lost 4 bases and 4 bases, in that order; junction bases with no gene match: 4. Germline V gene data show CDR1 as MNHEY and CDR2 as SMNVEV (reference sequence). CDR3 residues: CASSSGLAGPYEQYF. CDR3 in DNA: TGTGCCAGCAGTTCGGGACTAGCGGGGCCTTACGAGCAGTACTTC.

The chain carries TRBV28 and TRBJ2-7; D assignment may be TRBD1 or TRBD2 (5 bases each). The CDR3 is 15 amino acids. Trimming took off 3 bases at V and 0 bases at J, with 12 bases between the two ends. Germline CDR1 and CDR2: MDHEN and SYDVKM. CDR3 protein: CASSLGTDASYEQYF. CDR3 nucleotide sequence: TGTGCCAGCAGTTTGGGGACGGACGCCTCCTACGAGCAGTACTTC.

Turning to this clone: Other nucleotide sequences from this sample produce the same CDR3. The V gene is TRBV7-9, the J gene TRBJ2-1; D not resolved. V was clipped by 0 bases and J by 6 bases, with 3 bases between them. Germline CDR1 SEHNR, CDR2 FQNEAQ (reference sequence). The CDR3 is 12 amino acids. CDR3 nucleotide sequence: TGTGCCAGCAGCTTAGCCGTCAATGAGCAGTTCTTC. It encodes CASSLAVNEQFF.

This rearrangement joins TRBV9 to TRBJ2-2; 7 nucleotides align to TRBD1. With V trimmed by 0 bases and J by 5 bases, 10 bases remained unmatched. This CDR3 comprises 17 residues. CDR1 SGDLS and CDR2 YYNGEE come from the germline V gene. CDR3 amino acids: CASSVVAGTALTGELFF. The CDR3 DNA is TGTGCCAGCAGCGTAGTGGCAGGGACAGCTTTGACCGGGGAGCTGTTTTTT. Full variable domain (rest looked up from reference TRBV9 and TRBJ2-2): DSGVTQTPKHLITATGQRVTLRCSPRSGDLSVYWYQQSLDQGLQFLIQYYNGEERAKGNILERFSAQQFPDLHSELNLSSLELGDSALYFCASSVVAGTALTGELFFGEGSRLTVL.

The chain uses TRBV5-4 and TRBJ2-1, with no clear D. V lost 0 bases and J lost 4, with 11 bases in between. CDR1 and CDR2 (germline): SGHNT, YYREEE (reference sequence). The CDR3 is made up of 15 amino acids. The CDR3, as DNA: TGTGCCAGCAGCTTGGATCGGCTCCCATACAATGAGCAGTTCTTC. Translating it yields CASSLDRLPYNEQFF.

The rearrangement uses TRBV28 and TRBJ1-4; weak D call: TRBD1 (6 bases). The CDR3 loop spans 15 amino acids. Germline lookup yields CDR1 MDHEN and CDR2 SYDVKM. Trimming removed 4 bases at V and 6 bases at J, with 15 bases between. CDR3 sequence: CASSSYTGNDEKLFF. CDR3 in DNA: TGTGCCAGCAGTTCTTACACAGGGAACGATGAAAAACTGTTTTTT.

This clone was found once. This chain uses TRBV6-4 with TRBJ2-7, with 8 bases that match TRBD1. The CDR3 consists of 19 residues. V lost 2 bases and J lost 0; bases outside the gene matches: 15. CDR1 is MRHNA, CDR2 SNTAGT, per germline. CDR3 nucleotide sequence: TGTGCCAGCAGTGACACCTCGCTTCCTGACAGGGGCAGCTCCTACGAGCAGTACTTC. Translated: CASSDTSLPDRGSSYEQYF.

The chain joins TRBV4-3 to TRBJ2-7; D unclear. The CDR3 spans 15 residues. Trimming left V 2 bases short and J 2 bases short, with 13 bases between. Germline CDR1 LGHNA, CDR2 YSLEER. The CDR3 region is CASSQLAFGPYEQYF. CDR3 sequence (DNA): TGCGCCAGCAGCCAACTGGCCTTTGGTCCCTACGAGCAGTACTTC.

Written as DNA, the CDR3 is TGCGCCAGCAGCCAAGACTCCGGACAGGTCATCGCCGGGGAGCTGTTTTTT. It specifies CASSQDSGQVIAGELFF. The chain uses TRBV4-1 and TRBJ2-2; TRBD1 matches at 7 bases. V lost 0 bases to trimming and J lost 6 bases; unmatched junction nucleotides: 10. The CDR3 spans 17 residues. The V gene's germline CDR1 is MGHRA and CDR2 YSYEKL.

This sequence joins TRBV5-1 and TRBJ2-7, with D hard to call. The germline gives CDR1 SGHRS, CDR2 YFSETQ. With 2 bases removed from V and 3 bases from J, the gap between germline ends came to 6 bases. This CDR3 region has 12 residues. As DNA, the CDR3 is TGCGCCAGCAGCTTAGAAGGCTACGAGCAGTACTTC. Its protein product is CASSLEGYEQYF.

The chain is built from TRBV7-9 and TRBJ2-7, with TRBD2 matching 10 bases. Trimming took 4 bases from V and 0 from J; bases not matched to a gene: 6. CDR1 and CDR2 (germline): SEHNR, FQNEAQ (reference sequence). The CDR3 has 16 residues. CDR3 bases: TGTGCCAGCAGCTCCCGAACTAGCGGGAACTCCTACGAGCAGTACTTC. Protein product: CASSSRTSGNSYEQYF.

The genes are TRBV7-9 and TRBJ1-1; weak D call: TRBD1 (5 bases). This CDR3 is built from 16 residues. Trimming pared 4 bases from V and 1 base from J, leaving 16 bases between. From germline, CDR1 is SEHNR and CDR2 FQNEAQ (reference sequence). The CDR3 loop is CASSYPPGPSNTEAFF. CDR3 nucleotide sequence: TGTGCCAGCAGCTACCCCCCAGGGCCCTCGAACACTGAAGCTTTCTTT.

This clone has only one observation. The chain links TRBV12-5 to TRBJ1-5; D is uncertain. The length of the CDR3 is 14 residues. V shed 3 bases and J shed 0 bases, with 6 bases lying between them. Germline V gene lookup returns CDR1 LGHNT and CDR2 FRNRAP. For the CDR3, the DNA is TGTGCTAGTGGTTTTCTGGGTAGCAATCAGCCCCAGCATTTT. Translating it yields CASGFLGSNQPQHF.

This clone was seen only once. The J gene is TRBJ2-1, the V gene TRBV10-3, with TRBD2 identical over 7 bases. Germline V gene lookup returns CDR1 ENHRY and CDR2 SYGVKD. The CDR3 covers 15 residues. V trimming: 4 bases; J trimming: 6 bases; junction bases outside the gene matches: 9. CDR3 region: CAISAEGGPRNEQFF. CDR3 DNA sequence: TGTGCCATCAGTGCGGAGGGAGGGCCCCGCAATGAGCAGTTCTTC.

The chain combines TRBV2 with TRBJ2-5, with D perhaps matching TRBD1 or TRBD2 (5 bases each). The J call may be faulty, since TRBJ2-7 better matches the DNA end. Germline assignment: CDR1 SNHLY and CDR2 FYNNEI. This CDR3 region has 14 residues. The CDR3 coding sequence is TGTGCCAGCAGTGAAGTCCGGGGCGGCTACGAGCAGTACTTC. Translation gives CASSEVRGGYEQYF.

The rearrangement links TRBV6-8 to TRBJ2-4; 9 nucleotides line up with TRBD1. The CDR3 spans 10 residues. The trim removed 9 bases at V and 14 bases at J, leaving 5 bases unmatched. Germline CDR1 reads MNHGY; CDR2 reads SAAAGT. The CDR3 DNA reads TGTGCCAGGGGGACAGGGACTAAGTACTTC. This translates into CARGTGTKYF.

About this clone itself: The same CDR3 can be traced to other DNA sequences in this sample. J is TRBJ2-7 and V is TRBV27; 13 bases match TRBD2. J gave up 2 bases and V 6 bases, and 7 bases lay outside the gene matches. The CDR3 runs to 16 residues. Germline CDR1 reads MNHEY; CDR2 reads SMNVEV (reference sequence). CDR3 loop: CASSLLLAGGPYEQYF. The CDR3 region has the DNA TGTGCCAGCAGCCTACTACTAGCGGGAGGGCCCTACGAGCAGTACTTC.

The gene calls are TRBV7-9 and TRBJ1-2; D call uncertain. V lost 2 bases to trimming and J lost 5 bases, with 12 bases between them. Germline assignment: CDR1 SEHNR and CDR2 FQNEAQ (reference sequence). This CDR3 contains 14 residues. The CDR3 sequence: CASSLILAGYGYTF. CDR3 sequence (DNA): TGTGCCAGCAGCTTAATCCTGGCTGGTTATGGCTACACCTTC. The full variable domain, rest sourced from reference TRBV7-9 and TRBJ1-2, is DTGVSQNPRHKITKRGQNVTFRCDPISEHNRLYWYRQTLGQGPEFLTYFQNEAQLEKSRLLSDRFSAERPKGSFSTLEIQRTEQGDSAMYLCASSLILAGYGYTFGSGTRLTVV.

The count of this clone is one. CDR3 loop: CASSATERNTEAFF. DNA of the CDR3: TGTGCCAGCAGCGCGACGGAAAGGAACACTGAAGCTTTCTTT. The chain combines TRBV7-8 with TRBJ1-1; no firm D call. This CDR3 region has 14 residues. The germline V and J ends were trimmed by 5 bases and 1 base, with 11 bases remaining between them. CDR1 is SGHVS, CDR2 FQNEAQ, per germline.

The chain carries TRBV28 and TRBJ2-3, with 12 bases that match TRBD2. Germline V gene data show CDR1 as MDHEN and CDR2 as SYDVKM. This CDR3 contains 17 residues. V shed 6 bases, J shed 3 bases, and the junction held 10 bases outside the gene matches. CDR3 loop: CASSLRLAGEGTDTQYF. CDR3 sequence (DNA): TGTGCCAGCAGCCTCCGACTAGCGGGAGAAGGGACAGATACGCAGTATTTT. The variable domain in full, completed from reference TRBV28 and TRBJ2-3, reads DVKVTQSSRYLVKRTGEKVFLECVQDMDHENMFWYRQDPGLGLRLIYFSYDVKMKEKGDIPEGYSVSREKKERFSLILESASTNQTSMYLCASSLRLAGEGTDTQYFGPGTRLTVL.

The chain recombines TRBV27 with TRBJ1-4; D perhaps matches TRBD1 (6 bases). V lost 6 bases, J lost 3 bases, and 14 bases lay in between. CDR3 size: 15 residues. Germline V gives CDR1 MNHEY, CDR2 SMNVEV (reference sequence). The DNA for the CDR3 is TGTGCCAGCAGCCTCCGGGACACAGCTAATGAAAAACTGTTTTTT. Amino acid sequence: CASSLRDTANEKLFF. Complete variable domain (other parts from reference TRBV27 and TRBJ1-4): EAQVTQNPRYLITVTGKKLTVTCSQNMNHEYMSWYRQDPGLGLRQIYYSMNVEVTDKGDVPEGYKVSRKEKRNFPLILESPSPNQTSLYFCASSLRDTANEKLFFGSGTQLSVL.

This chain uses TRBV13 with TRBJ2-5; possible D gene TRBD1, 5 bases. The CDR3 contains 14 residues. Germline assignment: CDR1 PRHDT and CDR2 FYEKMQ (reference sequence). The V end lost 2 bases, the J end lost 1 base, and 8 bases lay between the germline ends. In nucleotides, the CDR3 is TGTGCCAGCAGCTTAAGACAGACCCAAGAGACCCAGTACTTC. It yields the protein CASSLRQTQETQYF.

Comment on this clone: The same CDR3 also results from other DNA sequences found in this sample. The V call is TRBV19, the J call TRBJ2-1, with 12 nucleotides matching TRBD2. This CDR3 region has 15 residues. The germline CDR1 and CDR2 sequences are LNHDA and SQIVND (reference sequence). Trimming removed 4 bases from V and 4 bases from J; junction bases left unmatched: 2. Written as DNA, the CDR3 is TGTGCCAGTAGTAGAACTAGCGGGGGGTACAATGAGCAGTTCTTC. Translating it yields CASSRTSGGYNEQFF. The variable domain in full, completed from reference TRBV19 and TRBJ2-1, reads DGGITQSPKYLFRKEGQNVTLSCEQNLNHDAMYWYRQDPGQGLRLIYYSQIVNDFQKGDIAEGYSVSREKKESFPLTVTSAQKNPTAFYLCASSRTSGGYNEQFFGPGTRLTVL.

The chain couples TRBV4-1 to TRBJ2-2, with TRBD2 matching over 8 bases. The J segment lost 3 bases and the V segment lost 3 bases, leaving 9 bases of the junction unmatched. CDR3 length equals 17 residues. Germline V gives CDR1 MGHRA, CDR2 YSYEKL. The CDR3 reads CASSHGEKREYTGELFF. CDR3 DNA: TGCGCCAGCAGCCACGGTGAAAAGCGGGAGTACACCGGGGAGCTGTTTTTT.